This T cell receptor beta chain stems from a study of OX40 agonist ivuxolimab in advanced cancers. Study context: An agonistic anti-OX40 (CD134) antibody, ivuxolimab, was used to treat the patients. Patients treated during dose escalation were battling hepatocellular carcinoma, melanoma, renal cell or head and neck cancer. Regarding the study as a whole: CD8+ T cells (on average) carried more expanded clones than CD4+ T cells.

This clone was seen a handful of times. What it binds is not known. Only in-frame clones appear in the TCRdb table, and some are missing; sequencing was by immunoSEQ multiplex PCR. The data contain 60,000 to 75,000 clones, 65% to 90% of them singletons. The V end was cut by 4 bases, the J end by 0 bases, with 14 bases between. This CDR3 contains 17 residues. Germline CDR1 reads SGHRS; CDR2 reads YFSETQ. The material was CD4+ or CD8+ T cells sorted from blood, obtained in a trial of the OX40 agonist ivuxolimab. The V and J genes are TRBV5-1 and TRBJ1-6; D unresolved. The sequence was collected from an adult with an advanced solid tumor such as melanoma, head and neck, liver or kidney cancer. CDR3 in amino acids: CASSRQQVGSYNSPLHF. Here the CDR3 DNA reads TGCGCCAGCAGCCGGCAGCAGGTCGGCTCCTATAATTCACCCCTCCACTTT.